This T cell receptor beta chain is from a study of blood T cell repertoires in COVID-19 (dated by TCRdb to the early 2020s). Turning to the overall study: Collaborator samples came from the United States, Italy and Spain and covered acute and convalescent phases of COVID-19. The material from the prospective study consisted of cDNA or gDNA derived from T cells, B-cell-depleted T cells, or PBMCs. Subjects who had been exposed to COVID-19, were actively infected with it, or had recovered from it provided the deeply sampled blood TCRbeta repertoires that made up the dataset. A freely available public database, intended as a resource for researchers studying the immune response to SARS-CoV-2, is where the repertoires were released. Samples were obtained from the ongoing ImmuneRACE study (first 160 participants) and from 950 to 1,500 subjects provided by 6 global collaborators. The sample metadata nearly always contained a de-identified subject ID, COVID-19 status, age in years and sex. Where HLA class I and class II types were available, the types were taken from metadata supplied by the sample provider, not from assay-based typing. General findings and caveats noted by the study authors: The quantity of clinical and demographic metadata differed by source and by participant and was supplied without curation.

TCRbeta CDR3 regions were amplified from genomic DNA using the immunoSEQ Assay, a bias-controlled multiplex PCR. Per the original workflow: The number of nucleated cells in each sample was estimated from the amplification of reference gene primers within the assay. To quantify the absolute abundance of each unique TCRbeta CDR3 rearrangement, sequence reads were collapsed and filtered. For each sample, productive Simpson clonality was calculated by taking the square root of Simpson's diversity index across productive rearrangements. In its TCRdb copy, this immuneACCESS table keeps in-frame sequences only and misses some clones. Where compared with another copy, unresolved V genes explain less than half of these, and the others have no known cause. The V and J calls and the clone size are those of that table, but D and trimming were determined from the DNA. The sample table shows about 33,000 clones, and about 79% are seen once. 13% of the sample is in the top ten clones.

In its sample, this clone was seen once. The antigen it binds to is not known. Per-base quality was not reported, and no clone a single base away is much larger than it. Collaborating institutions collected whole blood in K2EDTA tubes following their own protocols. Collaborator samples were shipped for TCRbeta analysis as frozen whole blood, isolated PBMCs, or DNA extracted from either sample type. The CDR3 contains 14 residues, cysteine and phenylalanine counted. The retained sequence is limited to the CDR3, 42 bases, with the frame set at the first base. CDR1 LGHDT and CDR2 YNNKEL were looked up in the germline V gene (reference sequence). The V end gives up 5 bases and the J end 7 bases, leaving 6 bases in the junction not matched to a gene.

This receptor was identified in a human donor in a cohort sampled during active COVID-19. The sequenced sample consisted of peripheral blood. The V and J genes are TRBV3-1 (or the pseudogene TRBV3-2) and TRBJ1-5, and 9 junctional nucleotides match TRBD1. The CDR3 sequence is CASSVGQGGQPQHF. The bases are TGTGCCAGCAGCGTGGGACAGGGAGGCCAGCCCCAGCATTTT.